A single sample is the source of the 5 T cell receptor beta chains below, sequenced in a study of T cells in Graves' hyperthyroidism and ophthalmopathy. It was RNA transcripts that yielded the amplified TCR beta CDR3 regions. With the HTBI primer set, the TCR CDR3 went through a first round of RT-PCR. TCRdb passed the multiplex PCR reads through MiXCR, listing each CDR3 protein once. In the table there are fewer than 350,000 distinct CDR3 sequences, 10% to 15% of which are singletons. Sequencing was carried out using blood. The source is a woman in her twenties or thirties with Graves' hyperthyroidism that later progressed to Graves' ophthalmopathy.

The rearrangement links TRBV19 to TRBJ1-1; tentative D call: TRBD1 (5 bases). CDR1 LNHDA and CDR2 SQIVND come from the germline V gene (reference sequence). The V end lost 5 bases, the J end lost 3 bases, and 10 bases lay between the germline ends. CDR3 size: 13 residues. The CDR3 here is CASSWGPYTEAFF. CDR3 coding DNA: TGTGCCAGTAGTTGGGGACCCTACACTGAAGCTTTCTTT. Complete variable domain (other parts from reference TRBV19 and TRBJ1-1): DGGITQSPKYLFRKEGQNVTLSCEQNLNHDAMYWYRQDPGQGLRLIYYSQIVNDFQKGDIAEGYSVSREKKESFPLTVTSAQKNPTAFYLCASSWGPYTEAFFGQGTRLTVV.

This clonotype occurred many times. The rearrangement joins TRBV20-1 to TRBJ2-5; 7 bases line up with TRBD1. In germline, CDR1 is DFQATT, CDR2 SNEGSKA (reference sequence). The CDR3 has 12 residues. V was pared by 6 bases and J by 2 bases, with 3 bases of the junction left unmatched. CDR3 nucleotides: TGCAGTGCACCGGGACAGCAAGAGACCCAGTACTTC. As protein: CSAPGQQETQYF.

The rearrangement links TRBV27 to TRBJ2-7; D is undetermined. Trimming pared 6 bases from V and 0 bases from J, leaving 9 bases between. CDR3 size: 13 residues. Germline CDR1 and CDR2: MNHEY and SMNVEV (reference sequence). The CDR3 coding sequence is TGTGCCAGCAGGAGTGATCTCTCCTACGAGCAGTACTTC. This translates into CASRSDLSYEQYF.

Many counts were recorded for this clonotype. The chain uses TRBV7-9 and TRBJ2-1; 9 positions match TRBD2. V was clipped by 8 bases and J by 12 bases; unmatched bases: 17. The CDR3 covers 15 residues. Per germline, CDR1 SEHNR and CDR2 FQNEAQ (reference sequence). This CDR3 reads CASHSGQFSGSGQFF. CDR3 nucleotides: TGTGCCAGCCACTCCGGCCAATTTAGCGGGAGTGGGCAGTTCTTC. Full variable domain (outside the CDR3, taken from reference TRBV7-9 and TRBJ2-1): DTGVSQNPRHKITKRGQNVTFRCDPISEHNRLYWYRQTLGQGPEFLTYFQNEAQLEKSRLLSDRFSAERPKGSFSTLEIQRTEQGDSAMYLCASHSGQFSGSGQFFGPGTRLTVL.

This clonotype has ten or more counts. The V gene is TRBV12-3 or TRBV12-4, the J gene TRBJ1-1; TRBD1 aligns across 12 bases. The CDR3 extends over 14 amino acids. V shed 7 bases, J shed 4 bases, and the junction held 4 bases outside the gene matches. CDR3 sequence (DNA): TGTGCCAGCACCGGGACAGGGGGCTTCACTGAAGCTTTCTTT. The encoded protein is CASTGTGGFTEAFF.